The source of this T cell receptor beta chain is a study of T-cell reconstitution after alpha-beta-depleted transplantation in children. Preparation of the TCRbeta library used unique molecular identifiers. TCRdb recomputed calls from the PCR reads with MiXCR, one row per CDR3 protein. The sample carries 330,000 or so distinct CDR3 sequences, around 10% recorded once. The germline V gene encodes CDR1 SEHNR and CDR2 FQNEAQ (reference sequence). V was clipped by 2 bases and J by 6 bases; unmatched bases: 7. The CDR3 is 14 amino acids. This clonotype occurred many times. The rearrangement joins TRBV7-9 to TRBJ2-7, with 7 positions matching TRBD2. This TCR derives from a boy under two years old with acute myeloid leukemia, due to receive a stem cell transplant. The source material was PBMCs, sampled before TCRalphabeta/CD19-depleted stem cell transplant. CDR3 protein: CASSLSLARGEQYF. The CDR3 nucleotides are TGTGCCAGCAGCTTATCACTAGCGAGGGGCGAGCAGTACTTC.